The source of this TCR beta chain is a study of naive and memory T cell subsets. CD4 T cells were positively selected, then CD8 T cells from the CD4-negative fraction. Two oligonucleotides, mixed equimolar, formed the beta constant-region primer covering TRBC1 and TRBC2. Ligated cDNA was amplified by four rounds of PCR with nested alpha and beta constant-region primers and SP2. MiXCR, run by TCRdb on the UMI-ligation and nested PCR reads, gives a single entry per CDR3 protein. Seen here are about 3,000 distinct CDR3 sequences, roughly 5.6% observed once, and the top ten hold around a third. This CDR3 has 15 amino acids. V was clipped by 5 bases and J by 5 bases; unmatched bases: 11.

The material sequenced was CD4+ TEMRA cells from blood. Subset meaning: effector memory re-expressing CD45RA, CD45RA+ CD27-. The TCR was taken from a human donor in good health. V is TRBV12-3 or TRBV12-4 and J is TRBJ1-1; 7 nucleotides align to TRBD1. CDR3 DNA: TGTGCCAGCAGTGCCATACAACAGGGGAGGACTGAAGCTTTCTTT. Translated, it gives CASSAIQQGRTEAFF.